This T cell receptor beta chain was found in a study of shared clonotypes between healthy human individuals. About the study: The donor group consisted of two women and a few men, aged 18 to 49. Donors had three CD4 naive, three CD4 memory, two CD8 naive and one CD8 memory plate apiece. Study observations and caveats: Several donors showed sharing of about 5.5% of naive CD4 clonotypes.

Terminally differentiated effector memory CD45RA+ cells were excluded by CCR7 positive selection of CD45RO-negative cells. Comments on this clone: Its antigen remains unidentified.

Genomic DNA of each subset was evenly split across several immunoSEQ plates. Here immunoSEQ multiplex PCR was the method, and the copy in TCRdb shows in-frame clones only, minus some. The sample holds approximately 2,000,000 clones, 80% to 95% seen once. CDR1 is MDHEN and CDR2 is SYDVKM in the germline V gene. V lost 6 bases, J lost 2 bases, and 6 bases stayed unmatched. The CDR3 covers 15 residues. The sample was naive CD8+ T cells from PBMCs. The sequence came from a young man in good health. Some clones in this sample may be carry-over from other donors' samples. J is TRBJ2-3 and V is TRBV28; 9 nucleotides line up with TRBD1. The CDR3 sequence is CASREQGATTDTQYF. The CDR3 DNA is TGTGCCAGCAGGGAACAGGGGGCGACCACAGATACGCAGTATTTT.